Following are 8 T cell receptor beta chains from one sample sequenced in a study of shared clonotypes between healthy human individuals. Assay: immunoSEQ multiplex PCR; the TCRdb copy retains only in-frame clones and omits some. The data contain approximately 500,000 clones, 81% of them singletons. The sequenced sample was PBMCs. The receptors originated from a woman in her thirties or forties in good health. Some clones in this sample may be carry-over from other donors' samples.

In the case of this clone: With only one base between it and a far larger clone, this is likely a read error. Other DNA sequences within the sample encode an identical CDR3. The V gene is TRBV4-2, the J gene TRBJ2-3; D call uncertain. V was trimmed by 0 bases and J by 0 bases, leaving 13 bases between them. The CDR3 covers 17 residues. Per germline, CDR1 LGHNA and CDR2 YNFKEQ. CDR3 nucleotides: TGTGCCAGCAGCCAAGATAGGGCTGCATCTAGCACAGATACGCAGTATTTT. Translated, it gives CASSQDRAASSTDTQYF.

J is TRBJ1-5 and V is TRBV19; a possible D gene is TRBD1 (5 bases). Trimming stripped 5 bases from V and 1 base from J, with 9 bases between. The CDR3 runs 14 residues. CDR1 LNHDA and CDR2 SQIVND come from the germline V gene (reference sequence). The CDR3 loop reads CASSGGGSNQPQHF. The CDR3 region has the DNA TGTGCCAGTAGTGGCGGGGGGAGCAATCAGCCCCAGCATTTT. The entire variable domain, with the rest obtained from reference TRBV19 and TRBJ1-5, is as follows: DGGITQSPKYLFRKEGQNVTLSCEQNLNHDAMYWYRQDPGQGLRLIYYSQIVNDFQKGDIAEGYSVSREKKESFPLTVTSAQKNPTAFYLCASSGGGSNQPQHFGDGTRLSIL.

This clone was observed at least ten times. The CDR3 is CASSLAWTGRGAEAFF. The CDR3 DNA is TGTGCCAGCAGCTTGGCCTGGACAGGGCGGGGGGCTGAAGCTTTCTTT. This chain joins TRBV5-6 and TRBJ1-1; TRBD1 matches 8 bases. Looked up from germline, CDR1 is SGHDT and CDR2 is YYEEEE. This CDR3 is built from 16 residues. The trim removed 0 bases at V and 6 bases at J, leaving 10 bases unmatched. The full variable domain, in which reference TRBV5-6 and TRBJ1-1 provide the parts outside the CDR3, is DAGVTQSPTHLIKTRGQQVTLRCSPKSGHDTVSWYQQALGQGPQFIFQYYEEEERQRGNFPDRFSGHQFPNYSSELNVNALLLGDSALYLCASSLAWTGRGAEAFFGQGTRLTVV.

A remark on this clone: A far larger clone is one nucleotide away, so this likely arose from a read error. The chain uses TRBV7-3 and TRBJ1-1; D ambiguous. V shed 5 bases and J shed 5 bases, with 12 bases lying between them. Germline assignment: CDR1 SGHTA and CDR2 FQGTGA. This CDR3 is 13 amino acids long. In nucleotides, the CDR3 is TGTGCCAGCAGCGTCATTCCGATGACTGAAGCTTTCTTT. It translates to CASSVIPMTEAFF.

This clone was seen a single time. The chain employs TRBV28 and TRBJ1-3; the D is unclear. This CDR3 comprises 14 residues. CDR1 is MDHEN, CDR2 SYDVKM, per germline. V was clipped by 2 bases and J by 0 bases, with 5 bases between them. CDR3 amino acids: CASSLTDSGNTIYF. CDR3 coding DNA: TGTGCCAGCAGTTTAACCGACTCTGGAAACACCATATATTTT.

V and J are TRBV30 and TRBJ2-3; 10 nucleotides agree with TRBD2. CDR1 is GTSNPN, CDR2 SVGIG, per germline (reference sequence). Trimming took 5 bases from V and 2 from J; bases not matched to a gene: 13. This CDR3 spans 17 amino acids. This CDR3 is CAWAKTGLAFATDTQYF. CDR3 nucleotides: TGTGCCTGGGCCAAGACGGGACTAGCGTTTGCCACAGATACGCAGTATTTT.

The gene calls are TRBV6-4 and TRBJ1-1, with D possibly TRBD1 on 5 matching bases. Trimming cost V 3 bases and J 6 bases, with 14 bases left between them. From germline, CDR1 is MRHNA and CDR2 SNTAGT. This CDR3 is 14 amino acids long. The CDR3 DNA sequence: TGTGCCAGCAGTGAAGTGACGGGGGTAGCTGAAGCTTTCTTT. Amino acid sequence: CASSEVTGVAEAFF.

Comment on this clone: A far larger clone is just one base off, so this is likely a read error. This specimen includes other DNA sequences encoding the same CDR3. The genes are TRBV29-1 and TRBJ1-3, with D possibly being TRBD1 (5 bases). The germline V gene has CDR1 SQVTM and CDR2 ANQGSEA. The CDR3 has 14 residues. The CDR3 region is CSVNVGGTGNTIYF. The CDR3 nucleotides read TGCAGCGTTAATGTTGGGGGGACGGGAAACACCATATATTTC.